These 32 T cell receptor beta chains were all obtained from the same sample, sequenced in a study of shared clonotypes between healthy human individuals. As defined, naive CD8 cells were CD45RO-negative and positively selected for CCR7, with terminally differentiated effector memory CD45RA+ cells excluded. Data came from immunoSEQ multiplex PCR; TCRdb stores just in-frame clones and leaves some out. The table includes around 2,100,000 clones, approximately 95% detected once. Sequenced material: naive CD8+ T cells sorted from blood. These receptors originate from a man between 18 and 35 years old in good health.

The rearrangement joins TRBV28 to TRBJ2-3; D uncertain. V was clipped by 5 bases and J by 2 bases, with 14 bases between them. CDR3 length equals 15 residues. CDR1 and CDR2 (germline): MDHEN, SYDVKM. In nucleotides, the CDR3 is TGTGCCAGCAGTCCCCCCCTGGCGGCCACAGATACGCAGTATTTT. This gives the protein CASSPPLAATDTQYF.

V and J are TRBV10-3 and TRBJ1-1; 7 bases are shared with TRBD1. V shed 6 bases and J 3 bases; nucleotides not matched to a gene: 10. Germline CDR1 ENHRY, CDR2 SYGVKD. This CDR3 spans 15 amino acids. The CDR3 DNA reads TGTGCCATCAGCGAAGATCTGGGGACAGACACTGAAGCTTTCTTT. Translating it yields CAISEDLGTDTEAFF.

The CDR3 DNA reads as TGTGCCAGCAGTTACACGGTAGAGACGGCTGGAAACACCATATATTTT. This sequence encodes CASSYTVETAGNTIYF. The chain couples TRBV6-5 to TRBJ1-3; no reliable D call. Germline assignment: CDR1 MNHEY and CDR2 SVGAGI. There are 16 residues in the CDR3. Trimming left V 2 bases short and J 2 bases short, with 13 bases between.

The chain employs TRBV16 and TRBJ1-1; D is ambiguous. The CDR3 contains 16 residues. Germline CDR1 KGHSY, CDR2 FQNENV. The ends were cut back, 2 bases at V and 1 base at J, with 14 bases in the middle. Here the CDR3 DNA reads TGTGCCAGCAGCCAAGGCAGAGTCCCGAGGAACACTGAAGCTTTCTTT. Its protein is CASSQGRVPRNTEAFF.

The rearrangement links TRBV5-7 to TRBJ2-7; D is unclear. TRBV5-7 is marked as an open reading frame, function uncertain. CDR3 length: 14 residues. Between the trimmed V and J ends, which lost 0 bases and 3 bases, there was a span of 10 bases. Here the CDR3 DNA reads TGTGCCAGCAGCTTGGTCGGCAGGCTCTACGAGCAGTACTTC. Residues: CASSLVGRLYEQYF.

This clone was detected only a few times. The identical CDR3 is also encoded by other nucleotide sequences in the sample. This chain uses TRBV27 with TRBJ1-2; D unresolved. This CDR3 is 13 amino acids long. Trimming cost V 4 bases and J 3 bases, with 9 bases left between them. The V gene's germline CDR1 is MNHEY and CDR2 SMNVEV (reference sequence). The CDR3 loop is CASSSLGDYGYTF. The DNA for the CDR3 is TGTGCCAGCAGTTCCCTAGGAGACTATGGCTACACCTTC.

In regard to this clone: The sample carries other DNA sequences with the same CDR3. This chain uses TRBV6-6 with TRBJ2-7; D might be TRBD2 (6 bases). The germline gives CDR1 MNHNY, CDR2 SVGAGI (reference sequence). The V and J ends lost 0 bases and 0 bases respectively, with 9 bases between them. The CDR3 contains 15 residues. CDR3 amino acids: CASSYSTGSSYEQYF. The CDR3 region has the DNA TGTGCCAGCAGTTACTCTACCGGGAGCTCCTACGAGCAGTACTTC.

The gene calls are TRBV4-1 and TRBJ1-2, with D unclear. The CDR3 has 14 amino acids. The V end was cut by 0 bases, the J end by 3 bases, with 8 bases between. Looked up from germline, CDR1 is MGHRA and CDR2 is YSYEKL. This CDR3 reads CASSQDVDHYGYTF. The DNA of the CDR3 is TGCGCCAGCAGCCAAGACGTCGATCACTATGGCTACACCTTC.

The V call is TRBV10-1, the J call TRBJ1-6, with 10 bases matching TRBD1. Germline CDR1 and CDR2: WNHNN and SYGVQD (reference sequence). The ends lost 3 bases at V and 9 bases at J; junction bases unmatched: 5. CDR3 length: 15 amino acids. CDR3 region: CASSDSGTGASPLHF. In nucleotides, the CDR3 is TGCGCCAGCAGTGACTCCGGGACAGGGGCTTCACCCCTCCACTTT.

V usage is TRBV6-1 and J usage is TRBJ2-5; no definite D call. CDR3 size: 14 residues. Looked up from germline, CDR1 is MNHNS and CDR2 is SASEGT. Trimming stripped 1 base from V and 3 bases from J, with 9 bases between. In nucleotides, the CDR3 is TGTGCCAGCAGTGAAGTGGGAACCGAAGAGACCCAGTACTTC. Translation gives CASSEVGTEETQYF.

Comment on this clone: Different DNA sequences within this sample yield the same CDR3. The chain is built from TRBV10-3 and TRBJ1-1, with D unresolved. The germline CDR1 and CDR2 sequences are ENHRY and SYGVKD. The ends were cut back, 0 bases at V and 5 bases at J, with 1 base in the middle. The CDR3 contains 11 residues. CDR3 sequence reads: CAISESTEAFF. The CDR3 nucleotides are TGTGCCATCAGTGAGTCGACTGAAGCTTTCTTT.

The rearrangement links TRBV5-1 to TRBJ2-7; 7 bases match TRBD2. CDR1 SGHRS and CDR2 YFSETQ come from the germline V gene. After removal of 0 bases from V and 2 bases from J, the junction contained 8 bases not matched to a gene. This CDR3 has 16 amino acids. DNA for the CDR3: TGCGCCAGCAGCTTGGGGCTAGCGGCCGAACCCTACGAGCAGTACTTC. Its protein is CASSLGLAAEPYEQYF.

The V call is TRBV9, the J call TRBJ2-5; 8 nucleotides line up with TRBD1. V shed 4 bases, J shed 5 bases, and the junction held 13 bases outside the gene matches. Per germline, CDR1 SGDLS and CDR2 YYNGEE. The CDR3 runs to 16 residues. The CDR3 spells CASSKQRTGKGETQYF. The CDR3 DNA is TGTGCCAGCAGCAAACAACGGACAGGGAAAGGGGAGACCCAGTACTTC.

This clone appeared a single time. The V gene is TRBV4-3, the J gene TRBJ2-1; 9 positions agree with TRBD2. Germline trimming cut 3 bases from V and 6 bases from J; bases unmatched to any gene: 6. The CDR3 covers 15 residues. Germline assignment: CDR1 LGHNA and CDR2 YSLEER. CDR3 DNA: TGCGCCAGCAGCCAGCCGGGACTAGCAATCAATGAGCAGTTCTTC. Amino acid sequence: CASSQPGLAINEQFF.

This clone was seen once. This chain joins TRBV6-5 and TRBJ2-5; 7 bases line up with TRBD1. This CDR3 is built from 14 residues. Germline V lookup: CDR1 MNHEY, CDR2 SVGAGI. The V and J ends lost 5 bases and 5 bases, in that order; junction bases with no gene match: 8. In DNA form, the CDR3 reads TGTGCCAGCAGTGATACAGGGGAAGGTGAGACCCAGTACTTC. Its protein is CASSDTGEGETQYF.

The rearrangement joins TRBV2 to TRBJ2-1; 16 bases agree with TRBD2. This CDR3 has 14 amino acids. Germline-derived CDR1 and CDR2 are SNHLY and FYNNEI. V was pared by 6 bases and J by 8 bases, with 1 base of the junction left unmatched. Written as DNA, the CDR3 is TGTGCCAGCAGGGGACTAGCGGGAGGGGATGAGCAGTTCTTC. As protein: CASRGLAGGDEQFF.

V usage is TRBV6-5 and J usage is TRBJ2-1; TRBD1 is a possible D gene (5 bases). Trimming pared 4 bases from V and 0 bases from J, leaving 10 bases between. CDR1 and CDR2 from the germline V gene are MNHEY and SVGAGI. There are 15 residues in the CDR3. Here the CDR3 DNA reads TGTGCCAGCAGTTTCTTACAGGTCTCCTACAATGAGCAGTTCTTC. Its protein is CASSFLQVSYNEQFF.

This chain links TRBV5-1 with TRBJ2-3; 9 bases fit TRBD2. Germline-derived CDR1 and CDR2 are SGHRS and YFSETQ. CDR3 length equals 16 residues. The trim removed 6 bases at V and 4 bases at J, leaving 12 bases unmatched. CDR3 sequence reads: CASNQRGAPGSDTQYF. In nucleotides, the CDR3 is TGCGCCAGCAACCAGCGGGGGGCTCCAGGGTCAGATACGCAGTATTTT. Filled out from reference TRBV5-1 and TRBJ2-3, the complete variable domain reads KAGVTQTPRYLIKTRGQQVTLSCSPISGHRSVSWYQQTPGQGLQFLFEYFSETQRNKGNFPGRFSGRQFSNSRSEMNVSTLELGDSALYLCASNQRGAPGSDTQYFGPGTRLTVL.

The rearrangement links TRBV5-4 to TRBJ2-7; D may match TRBD1 or TRBD2 (6 bases each). Germline V CDR1 and CDR2: SGHNT, YYREEE (reference sequence). This CDR3 contains 14 residues. Trimming took off 2 bases at V and 0 bases at J, with 9 bases between the two ends. The DNA for the CDR3 is TGTGCCAGCAGCTTCGAGGGGGGCTCCTACGAGCAGTACTTC. Translating gives CASSFEGGSYEQYF.

The V call is TRBV5-8, the J call TRBJ2-1, with D hard to call. The germline CDR1 and CDR2 sequences are SGHTS and YDEGEE. V was clipped by 2 bases and J by 3 bases, with 12 bases between them. There are 15 residues in the CDR3. CDR3 sequence: CASSLPAGVYNEQFF. The CDR3, as DNA: TGTGCCAGCAGCTTACCAGCAGGTGTCTACAATGAGCAGTTCTTC.

The rearrangement uses TRBV19 and TRBJ2-7; TRBD1 matches 8 bases. CDR3 length equals 16 residues. CDR1 and CDR2 from the germline V gene are LNHDA and SQIVND (reference sequence). The V and J ends lost 5 bases and 3 bases, in that order; junction bases with no gene match: 12. CDR3 bases: TGTGCCAGTAGTCCGGACAGGGATACTTTTAGCTACGAGCAGTACTTC. Its translation: CASSPDRDTFSYEQYF.

This sequence joins TRBV30 and TRBJ1-1; TRBD1 matches at 9 bases. V shed 2 bases and J 6 bases; nucleotides not matched to a gene: 7. The CDR3 is 14 amino acids. Germline assignment: CDR1 GTSNPN and CDR2 SVGIG (reference sequence). CDR3 bases: TGTGCCTGGAGTATCCGGACAGGGGCCCCTGAAGCTTTCTTT. Protein: CAWSIRTGAPEAFF.

The CDR3 nucleotides are TGTGCCAGCGGAGAGGGGGCGGACGGCTACACCTTC. Its translation: CASGEGADGYTF. The rearrangement uses TRBV7-9 and TRBJ1-2, with 7 positions matching TRBD1. CDR3 length equals 12 residues. Germline CDR1 is SEHNR and CDR2 is FQNEAQ (reference sequence). Trimming at V came to 8 bases and at J to 8 bases, leaving 8 bases not matched to a gene.

The chain uses TRBV6-1 and TRBJ2-1; D is ambiguous. CDR1 MNHNS and CDR2 SASEGT come from the germline V gene. The CDR3 runs to 16 residues. V lost 3 bases and J lost 0, with 12 bases in between. This chain's CDR3 is CASSDFWQSSYNEQFF. The CDR3, as DNA: TGTGCCAGCAGTGACTTCTGGCAGAGCTCCTACAATGAGCAGTTCTTC.

J is TRBJ2-1 and V is TRBV6-5, with 9 bases identical to TRBD2. Losses at the gene ends were 2 bases for V and 6 bases for J; bases not matched to a gene: 5. The CDR3 has 15 residues. Germline CDR1 MNHEY, CDR2 SVGAGI. In nucleotides, the CDR3 is TGTGCCAGCAGTTACGGAGCGGGGGGCCCCAATGAGCAGTTCTTC. Its protein is CASSYGAGGPNEQFF.

CDR3 residues: CASSFGTGDQETQYF. The DNA of the CDR3 is TGTGCCAGCAGCTTTGGGACAGGGGACCAAGAGACCCAGTACTTC. This rearrangement joins TRBV7-9 to TRBJ2-5; 10 bases align to TRBD1. This CDR3 spans 15 amino acids. Germline V gene data show CDR1 as SEHNR and CDR2 as FQNEAQ (reference sequence). The ends lost 3 bases at V and 0 bases at J; junction bases unmatched: 1. Together with reference TRBV7-9 and TRBJ2-5, the CDR3 gives the full variable domain: DTGVSQNPRHKITKRGQNVTFRCDPISEHNRLYWYRQTLGQGPEFLTYFQNEAQLEKSRLLSDRFSAERPKGSFSTLEIQRTEQGDSAMYLCASSFGTGDQETQYFGPGTRLLVL.

This chain links TRBV5-1 with TRBJ1-1; a weak D match, TRBD1 (6 bases). Germline V gives CDR1 SGHRS, CDR2 YFSETQ. V dropped 0 bases and J dropped 6 bases, with 12 bases sitting between them. The CDR3 is 14 residues long. CDR3 in amino acids: CASSLVQGFPEAFF. CDR3 DNA sequence: TGCGCCAGCAGCTTGGTTCAGGGGTTCCCTGAAGCTTTCTTT. The whole variable domain, filled in from reference TRBV5-1 and TRBJ1-1, reads KAGVTQTPRYLIKTRGQQVTLSCSPISGHRSVSWYQQTPGQGLQFLFEYFSETQRNKGNFPGRFSGRQFSNSRSEMNVSTLELGDSALYLCASSLVQGFPEAFFGQGTRLTVV.

As regards this clone: Other DNA sequences in this specimen translate into the identical CDR3. The gene calls are TRBV6-5 and TRBJ2-7; D may be TRBD1 (6 bases). V lost 0 bases and J lost 3, with 9 bases in between. This CDR3 comprises 14 residues. Germline V CDR1 and CDR2: MNHEY, SVGAGI. The CDR3 DNA is TGTGCCAGCAGTTACTCTGGGGGCCGCTACGAGCAGTACTTC. This sequence encodes CASSYSGGRYEQYF.

A remark on this clone: One end of the junction is discordant with germline, which a read error may explain. The chain uses TRBV14 and TRBJ2-1, with TRBD1 as a possible D gene (5 bases). The CDR3 runs to 15 residues. Looked up from germline, CDR1 is SGHDN and CDR2 is FVKESK. The CDR3, as DNA: TGTGCCAGCAACCAAGGGGTGCCCCTGTACAATGAGCAGTTCTTC. Its translation: CASNQGVPLYNEQFF.

J is TRBJ2-7 and V is TRBV9; 10 bases are a match to TRBD2. This CDR3 has 15 residues. V was clipped by 2 bases and J by 1 base; unmatched bases: 3. The germline V gene has CDR1 SGDLS and CDR2 YYNGEE. The CDR3 here is CASSVQAGGSYEQYF. In nucleotides, the CDR3 is TGTGCCAGCAGCGTCCAAGCGGGGGGGTCCTACGAGCAGTACTTC.

This chain uses TRBV4-1 with TRBJ2-5; possibly TRBD1 or TRBD2 for D (7 bases each). This CDR3 region has 16 residues. V was trimmed by 0 bases and J by 5 bases, leaving 16 bases between them. Germline V gene data show CDR1 as MGHRA and CDR2 as YSYEKL. The DNA of the CDR3 is TGCGCCAGCAGCCAAGACGTAGGGGAGGGGGCTGAGACCCAGTACTTC. Translated, it gives CASSQDVGEGAETQYF.

V gene TRBV29-1 combines with J gene TRBJ2-1; TRBD2 aligns across 8 bases. J was trimmed by 2 bases and V by 7 bases; bases with no gene match: 7. This CDR3 region has 14 residues. Germline CDR1 SQVTM, CDR2 ANQGSEA. The CDR3 reads CSGRREVPYNEQFF. CDR3 DNA sequence: TGCAGCGGGAGGCGGGAGGTCCCCTACAATGAGCAGTTCTTC.